A single sample is the source of the 27 T cell receptor beta chains below, sequenced in a study of STAT5B mutations in CD4+ large granular lymphocyte leukemia. TCRdb's copy holds only in-frame clones and misses some; the assay was immunoSEQ multiplex PCR. The profile shows some 4,900 clones, 88% of them singletons. The specimen was PBMCs. All receptors derive from a man in his forties with CD4+ T-cell large granular lymphocyte leukemia.

The V and J genes are TRBV9 and TRBJ1-2; D may be TRBD1 (5 bases). V dropped 1 base and J dropped 8 bases, with 15 bases sitting between them. CDR3 length: 14 amino acids. In germline, CDR1 is SGDLS, CDR2 YYNGEE. CDR3 residues: CASSVSPGGDGYTF. The DNA of the CDR3 is TGTGCCAGCAGCGTATCCCCCGGGGGGGACGGCTACACCTTC. Full variable domain (outside the CDR3, taken from reference TRBV9 and TRBJ1-2): DSGVTQTPKHLITATGQRVTLRCSPRSGDLSVYWYQQSLDQGLQFLIQYYNGEERAKGNILERFSAQQFPDLHSELNLSSLELGDSALYFCASSVSPGGDGYTFGSGTRLTVV.

This clone was seen a few times. This sequence joins TRBV30 and TRBJ1-4, with D possibly being TRBD1 (5 bases). The germline V gene has CDR1 GTSNPN and CDR2 SVGIG (reference sequence). Trimming removed 5 bases from V and 3 bases from J, with 13 bases in between. The CDR3 consists of 14 residues. The CDR3 loop reads CAWAGWGSNEKLFF. DNA for the CDR3: TGTGCCTGGGCGGGCTGGGGCTCTAATGAAAAACTGTTTTTT.

The chain has TRBV2 and TRBJ1-1; tentative D call: TRBD1 (5 bases). Germline V gene data show CDR1 as SNHLY and CDR2 as FYNNEI. V lost 6 bases to trimming and J lost 0 bases, with 8 bases between them. The CDR3 contains 13 residues. CDR3 in DNA: TGTGCCAGCAGGGACACCATGAACACTGAAGCTTTCTTT. This sequence encodes CASRDTMNTEAFF. The variable domain in full, with the rest retrieved from reference TRBV2 and TRBJ1-1, is EPEVTQTPSHQVTQMGQEVILRCVPISNHLYFYWYRQILGQKVEFLVSFYNNEISEKSEIFDDQFSVERPDGSNFTLKIRSTKLEDSAMYFCASRDTMNTEAFFGQGTRLTVV.

The gene calls are TRBV10-3 and TRBJ2-5; the D gene is possibly TRBD1 (7 bases). The CDR3 runs to 14 residues. Trimming took off 3 bases at V and 5 bases at J, with 13 bases between the two ends. The germline V gene has CDR1 ENHRY and CDR2 SYGVKD. CDR3 residues: CAISEGGGEETQYF. CDR3 DNA sequence: TGTGCCATCAGTGAAGGAGGGGGCGAGGAGACCCAGTACTTC.

This clone was detected a few times. One junction end does not reproduce the germline sequence, and a read error may be involved. The rearrangement joins TRBV5-1 to TRBJ1-2; no clear D. The V gene's germline CDR1 is SGHRS and CDR2 YFSETQ. The CDR3 loop spans 11 amino acids. Here the CDR3 reads CASSLGLGYTF. CDR3 coding DNA: TGCGCCAGCAGTTTGGGTCTCGGCTACACCTTC.

The V call is TRBV11-2, the J call TRBJ1-3; no definite D call. The CDR3 extends over 12 amino acids. The germline CDR1 and CDR2 sequences are SGHAT and FQNNGV. Trimming took 6 bases from V and 4 from J, leaving 7 bases between them. The CDR3 spells CASRGGGNTIYF. The CDR3 DNA sequence: TGTGCCAGCAGGGGAGGGGGAAACACCATATATTTT.

The chain joins TRBV27 to TRBJ2-3, with a possible D match to TRBD1 (5 bases). The CDR3 extends over 15 amino acids. Trimming stripped 3 bases from V and 6 bases from J, with 16 bases between. The germline gives CDR1 MNHEY, CDR2 SMNVEV (reference sequence). The CDR3 nucleotides are TGTGCCAGCAGTTTTCTTCCGAAGGGGTTGGATACGCAGTATTTT. Protein: CASSFLPKGLDTQYF.

This sequence joins TRBV9 and TRBJ2-3, with 14 bases aligning to TRBD2. The V segment lost 5 bases and the J segment 2 bases; nucleotides outside the gene matches: 10. The CDR3 sequence is 18 residues long. Germline-derived CDR1 and CDR2 are SGDLS and YYNGEE. The CDR3 nucleotides read TGTGCCAGCAGTGCGGGGACTAGCGGGGGATATTACACAGATACGCAGTATTTT. Protein product: CASSAGTSGGYYTDTQYF.

The gene calls are TRBV5-1 and TRBJ2-5; 10 nucleotides line up with TRBD1. Judging by the DNA end, TRBJ2-7 fits better; the J call may be wrong. CDR1 is SGHRS and CDR2 is YFSETQ in the germline V gene. The CDR3 covers 13 residues. The DNA of the CDR3 is TGCGCCAGCTCGGGACAGGGGCTCCACGAGCAGTACTTC. Translated: CASSGQGLHEQYF.

The chain links TRBV11-2 to TRBJ2-1; either TRBD1 or TRBD2 may fit D (5 bases each). The CDR3 length is 16 residues. Germline V CDR1 and CDR2: SGHAT, FQNNGV. The V end lost 5 bases, the J end lost 10 bases, and 24 bases lay between the germline ends. The CDR3 DNA is TGTGCCAGCAGCCTTCCACGGGACGGCGCTACCAAAGAGCAGTTCTTC. The encoded protein is CASSLPRDGATKEQFF.

The DNA of the CDR3 is TGCGCCAGCAGCTCGACTCGGGATGTCGATGAGCAGTTCTTC. The encoded protein is CASSSTRDVDEQFF. This chain links TRBV5-1 with TRBJ2-1; D possibly corresponds to TRBD2 (5 bases). The length of the CDR3 is 14 residues. V was cut by 3 bases and J by 8 bases, with 15 bases left in between. CDR1 and CDR2 from the germline V gene are SGHRS and YFSETQ. The full variable domain, with the rest looked up from reference TRBV5-1 and TRBJ2-1, is KAGVTQTPRYLIKTRGQQVTLSCSPISGHRSVSWYQQTPGQGLQFLFEYFSETQRNKGNFPGRFSGRQFSNSRSEMNVSTLELGDSALYLCASSSTRDVDEQFFGPGTRLTVL.

Details on this clone: One end of the junction fails to match germline, which may point to a read error. The rearrangement joins TRBV11-2 to TRBJ1-6; D not certain. CDR3 length: 15 amino acids. Germline lookup yields CDR1 SGHAT and CDR2 FQNNGV. CDR3 sequence reads: CASSPAVHYDSPLHF. DNA for the CDR3: TGTGCCAGCAGTCCGGCAGTGCACTATGATTCACCCCTCCACTTT. The variable domain in full, completed from reference TRBV11-2 and TRBJ1-6, reads EAGVAQSPRYKIIEKRQSVAFWCNPISGHATLYWYQQILGQGPKLLIQFQNNGVVDDSQLPKDRFSAERLKGVDSTLKIQPAKLEDSAVYLCASSPAVHYDSPLHFGNGTRLTVT.

The J gene is TRBJ2-2, the V gene TRBV4-1, with 11 bases matching TRBD2. The germline V gene has CDR1 MGHRA and CDR2 YSYEKL. V lost 4 bases, J lost 3 bases, and 7 bases stayed unmatched. The CDR3 length is 17 residues. CDR3 in amino acids: CASSRTSGGTDTGELFF. CDR3 in DNA: TGCGCCAGCAGCCGAACTAGCGGGGGAACAGACACCGGGGAGCTGTTTTTT.

This clone was recorded a few times. V is TRBV19 and J is TRBJ1-1; 8 bases fit TRBD1. Germline CDR1 LNHDA, CDR2 SQIVND (reference sequence). The CDR3 covers 16 residues. J gave up 0 bases and V 7 bases, and 10 bases lay outside the gene matches. The CDR3 DNA is TGTGCCAGTACCTGGACAGGGAGAAAAATGAACACTGAAGCTTTCTTT. It specifies CASTWTGRKMNTEAFF.

This rearrangement joins TRBV4-1 to TRBJ2-1; 12 nucleotides line up with TRBD2. Germline V gene data show CDR1 as MGHRA and CDR2 as YSYEKL. V dropped 1 base and J dropped 9; count of bases not matched to a gene: 10. The CDR3 covers 17 residues. The CDR3 loop is CASSQGLLAGGSGEQFF. In DNA, the CDR3 is TGCGCCAGCAGCCAAGGGTTACTAGCGGGGGGCAGTGGTGAGCAGTTCTTC.

The genes are TRBV5-6 and TRBJ1-5; D is perhaps TRBD1 (6 bases). Per germline, CDR1 SGHDT and CDR2 YYEEEE. The ends were cut back, 4 bases at V and 4 bases at J, with 9 bases in the middle. The CDR3 has 13 amino acids. The CDR3 region has the DNA TGTGCCAGCAGCACGGGACAAAATCAGCCCCAGCATTTT. Translated, it gives CASSTGQNQPQHF.

This sequence joins TRBV6-5 and TRBJ2-6, with 7 bases lining up with TRBD1. The germline V gene has CDR1 MNHEY and CDR2 SVGAGI. This CDR3 is 15 amino acids long. V lost 5 bases to trimming and J lost 2 bases; unmatched junction nucleotides: 3. CDR3 bases: TGTGCCAGCAGTCGTCAGGGGGCTGGGGCCAACGTCCTGACTTTC. It codes for CASSRQGAGANVLTF.

This chain links TRBV30 with TRBJ2-5, with D uncertain. Deletions cut 5 bases from V and 4 bases from J, with 11 bases between. The CDR3 extends over 12 amino acids. The germline V gene encodes CDR1 GTSNPN and CDR2 SVGIG (reference sequence). The DNA for the CDR3 is TGTGCCTGGGGTCCTCGGCCAGAGACCCAGTACTTC. Translating gives CAWGPRPETQYF.

The chain uses TRBV19 and TRBJ2-1, with 8 bases aligning to TRBD2. CDR1 and CDR2 from the germline V gene are LNHDA and SQIVND (reference sequence). CDR3 length: 15 residues. Losses at the gene ends were 3 bases for V and 4 bases for J; bases not matched to a gene: 5. The CDR3 loop reads CASSIQGLGYNEQFF. CDR3 nucleotides: TGTGCCAGTAGTATCCAGGGACTAGGTTACAATGAGCAGTTCTTC.

The chain links TRBV27 to TRBJ1-6, with 7 positions matching TRBD1. CDR1 is MNHEY and CDR2 is SMNVEV in the germline V gene (reference sequence). Trimming cost V 5 bases and J 11 bases; bases outside gene matches: 12. CDR3 length equals 15 residues. The CDR3 nucleotides are TGTGCCAGCAGTACCATGAGACAGGGTATGGCACCCCTCCACTTT. As protein: CASSTMRQGMAPLHF.

Only one count was recorded for this clone. The V and J genes are TRBV7-9 and TRBJ2-7; 10 nucleotides line up with TRBD1. The CDR3 is made up of 17 amino acids. Germline-derived CDR1 and CDR2 are SEHNR and FQNEAQ (reference sequence). With V trimmed by 5 bases and J by 6 bases, 16 bases remained unmatched. The chain's CDR3 is CASSARDRGPPALEQYF. The CDR3 DNA follows: TGTGCCAGCAGCGCCCGGGACAGGGGTCCCCCTGCCCTCGAGCAGTACTTC.

The chain recombines TRBV28 with TRBJ2-7; 10 nucleotides match TRBD1. V was clipped by 10 bases and J by 2 bases; unmatched bases: 8. Germline CDR1 MDHEN, CDR2 SYDVKM. This CDR3 region has 14 residues. The CDR3 DNA follows: TGTGCCACCGTAACCGGGACAGGGGCCTACGAGCAGTACTTC. This sequence encodes CATVTGTGAYEQYF.

In this sample, this clone turned up a few times. This chain links TRBV10-3 with TRBJ1-6, with 9 bases fitting TRBD1. Germline CDR1 is ENHRY and CDR2 is SYGVKD. Germline trimming cut 10 bases from V and 6 bases from J; bases unmatched to any gene: 7. The CDR3 has 14 residues. CDR3 sequence (DNA): TGTGCCACCGGAACGGGACAGGGTAATTCACCCCTCCACTTT. As protein: CATGTGQGNSPLHF.

The chain employs TRBV19 and TRBJ1-5; D is ambiguous. Germline V gene lookup returns CDR1 LNHDA and CDR2 SQIVND (reference sequence). V lost 2 bases to trimming and J lost 1 base, with 15 bases between them. CDR3 length: 17 amino acids. The CDR3 bases are TGTGCCAGTAGTATAAGGAGTGATAGTGTGAGCAATCAGCCCCAGCATTTT. It encodes CASSIRSDSVSNQPQHF.

This clone appeared a single time. The rearrangement links TRBV7-2 to TRBJ1-2; D unclear. Trimming left V 0 bases short and J 2 bases short, with 7 bases between. The CDR3 is 14 amino acids. The germline CDR1 and CDR2 sequences are SGHTA and FQGNSA. CDR3 region: CASSLANRNYGYTF. Here the CDR3 DNA reads TGTGCCAGCAGCTTAGCTAACAGAAACTATGGCTACACCTTC.

This clone was seen a handful of times. J is TRBJ1-3 and V is TRBV7-6; no definite D call. The CDR3 contains 16 residues. Germline V gene lookup returns CDR1 SGHVS and CDR2 FNYEAQ. V was trimmed by 1 base and J by 0 bases, leaving 10 bases between them. The CDR3 nucleotides read TGTGCCAGCAGCTTAGGGCAGGCCCTCTCTGGAAACACCATATATTTT. This sequence encodes CASSLGQALSGNTIYF. The full variable domain, completed using reference TRBV7-6 and TRBJ1-3, is GAGVSQSPRYKVTKRGQDVALRCDPISGHVSLYWYRQALGQGPEFLTYFNYEAQQDKSGLPNDRFSAERPEGSISTLTIQRTEQRDSAMYRCASSLGQALSGNTIYFGEGSWLTVV.

This clone appeared a few times. The V gene is TRBV9, the J gene TRBJ1-1; tentative D call: TRBD1 (5 bases). The CDR3 runs 14 residues. Trimming took 2 bases from V and 1 from J, leaving 9 bases between them. Looked up from germline, CDR1 is SGDLS and CDR2 is YYNGEE. This chain's CDR3 is CASSVQQENTEAFF. CDR3 DNA sequence: TGTGCCAGCAGCGTTCAACAGGAGAACACTGAAGCTTTCTTT.